This T cell receptor beta chain was recorded in a study of T cells in localized non-small cell lung cancer. This CDR3 spans 13 amino acids. Trimming cost V 4 bases and J 6 bases, with 10 bases left between them. Germline V gene data show CDR1 as MNHEY and CDR2 as SMNVEV (reference sequence). On this clone itself: The antigen remains undetermined.

Only in-frame clones appear in the TCRdb table, and some are missing; sequencing was by immunoSEQ multiplex PCR. The data hold 25,000 to 35,000 clones, with approximately 84% observed a single time. Study-level findings and limits: Blood T cell density predicted longer survival; adjacent-lung clonality, shorter. Of the tissues analyzed, uninvolved adjacent lung showed maximal T cell clonality, greater than tumor. There were a median around 57 of the top 100 tumor clones appearing in adjacent lung.

The receptor's source is a man aged 35-75 years with stage III lung adenocarcinoma. The specimen was peripheral blood mononuclear cells, collected before any cancer treatment. The V gene is TRBV27, the J gene TRBJ2-1; D may be TRBD1 or TRBD2 (5 bases each). The CDR3 bases are TGTGCCAGCAGTTGGGACGGAGGCAATGAGCAGTTCTTC. It translates to CASSWDGGNEQFF.